One sample yielded the 10 T cell receptor beta chains listed below, sequenced in a study of T cells after yellow fever vaccination. TCRdb recomputed calls from the 5' RACE reads with MiXCR, one row per CDR3 protein. The sample has 320,000 or so distinct CDR3 sequences, 8.1% seen once; the top ten hold 15% to 20%. Sequencing was performed on PBMCs, taken roughly seven weeks after the first yellow fever vaccination. The receptors were gathered from a man aged 18 to 35 who received the YFV17D yellow fever vaccine.

J is TRBJ1-5 and V is TRBV7-9; D may be TRBD1 (5 bases). This CDR3 comprises 14 residues. Germline-derived CDR1 and CDR2 are SEHNR and FQNEAQ (reference sequence). V shed 5 bases and J shed 6 bases, with 14 bases lying between them. The CDR3 DNA follows: TGTGCCAGCAGCGGGAAAGCAGGGTTTCAGCCCCAGCATTTT. Its translation is CASSGKAGFQPQHF. Filled out from reference TRBV7-9 and TRBJ1-5, the complete variable domain reads DTGVSQNPRHKITKRGQNVTFRCDPISEHNRLYWYRQTLGQGPEFLTYFQNEAQLEKSRLLSDRFSAERPKGSFSTLEIQRTEQGDSAMYLCASSGKAGFQPQHFGDGTRLSIL.

This clonotype appeared a few times. The chain has TRBV18 and TRBJ2-7, with D hard to call. CDR3 size: 13 residues. Trimming removed 2 bases at V and 3 bases at J, with 8 bases between. Looked up from germline, CDR1 is KGHSH and CDR2 is LQKENI. DNA for the CDR3: TGTGCCAGCTCACCAAGTAACGGCTACGAGCAGTACTTC. Amino acid sequence: CASSPSNGYEQYF.

The rearrangement uses TRBV29-1 and TRBJ2-7; D unresolved. This CDR3 has 13 amino acids. Trimming left V 6 bases short and J 2 bases short, with 14 bases between. The germline V gene has CDR1 SQVTM and CDR2 ANQGSEA. The CDR3 DNA reads TGCAGCGTCGCCTCCGACAATCCCTACGAGCAGTACTTC. Translation gives CSVASDNPYEQYF.

This clonotype has only a few counts. Written as DNA, the CDR3 is TGCGCCAGCAGCTTCGGGGGGACCGCTGAAGCTTTCTTT. This encodes CASSFGGTAEAFF. The V call is TRBV5-1, the J call TRBJ1-1; D is possibly TRBD1 (5 bases). The CDR3 contains 13 residues. The V end was cut by 2 bases, the J end by 6 bases, with 11 bases between. Looked up from germline, CDR1 is SGHRS and CDR2 is YFSETQ.

This clonotype was seen a few times. The gene calls are TRBV29-1 and TRBJ2-5; D is possibly TRBD2 (5 bases). Germline loops: CDR1 SQVTM, CDR2 ANQGSEA. The CDR3 is 15 residues long. Trimming took 0 bases from V and 9 from J, leaving 20 bases between them. The CDR3 loop is CSVEDRYLGAEAQYF. The DNA of the CDR3 is TGCAGCGTTGAAGATCGTTATTTGGGCGCGGAGGCCCAGTACTTC.

This clonotype was observed many times. The V and J genes are TRBV29-1 and TRBJ1-1; TRBD1 matches at 8 bases. The ends lost 5 bases at V and 5 bases at J; junction bases unmatched: 7. The germline V gene encodes CDR1 SQVTM and CDR2 ANQGSEA. This CDR3 region has 13 residues. The CDR3 is CSVRTGRWTEAFF. The CDR3 DNA sequence: TGCAGCGTTCGGACAGGGCGTTGGACTGAAGCTTTCTTT.

CDR3 amino acids: CSARGGTVHQPQHF. The CDR3, as DNA: TGCAGTGCTAGAGGGGGGACAGTCCATCAGCCCCAGCATTTT. The chain joins TRBV20-1 to TRBJ1-5, with 7 positions matching TRBD1. There are 14 residues in the CDR3. The germline CDR1 and CDR2 sequences are DFQATT and SNEGSKA (reference sequence). Trimming cost V 1 base and J 5 bases; bases outside gene matches: 5.

In its sample, this clonotype was seen a few times. This chain links TRBV7-2 with TRBJ2-2; 8 bases line up with TRBD1. Germline loops: CDR1 SGHTA, CDR2 FQGNSA. The CDR3 runs 16 residues. With V trimmed by 2 bases and J by 6 bases, 8 bases remained unmatched. CDR3 coding DNA: TGTGCCAGCAGCTTATTGGGACAGGAATATTCCGGGGAGCTGTTTTTT. As protein: CASSLLGQEYSGELFF.

The CDR3 bases are TGTGCCAGCCGCGGGGGAGGCAATCAGCCCCAGCATTTT. It translates to CASRGGGNQPQHF. The rearrangement uses TRBV12-3 or TRBV12-4 and TRBJ1-5; tentatively, D is TRBD1 (5 bases). The CDR3 contains 13 residues. V shed 8 bases and J shed 2 bases, with 10 bases lying between them.

This rearrangement joins TRBV4-3 to TRBJ2-7; the D call may be TRBD1 or TRBD2 (5 bases each). From germline, CDR1 is LGHNA and CDR2 YSLEER. The CDR3 extends over 14 amino acids. V was shortened by 1 base and J by 5 bases, with 12 bases between the two germline ends. The CDR3 loop is CASSQGNSGHEQYV. CDR3 coding DNA: TGCGCCAGCAGCCAAGGGAACTCGGGACACGAGCAGTACGTC.